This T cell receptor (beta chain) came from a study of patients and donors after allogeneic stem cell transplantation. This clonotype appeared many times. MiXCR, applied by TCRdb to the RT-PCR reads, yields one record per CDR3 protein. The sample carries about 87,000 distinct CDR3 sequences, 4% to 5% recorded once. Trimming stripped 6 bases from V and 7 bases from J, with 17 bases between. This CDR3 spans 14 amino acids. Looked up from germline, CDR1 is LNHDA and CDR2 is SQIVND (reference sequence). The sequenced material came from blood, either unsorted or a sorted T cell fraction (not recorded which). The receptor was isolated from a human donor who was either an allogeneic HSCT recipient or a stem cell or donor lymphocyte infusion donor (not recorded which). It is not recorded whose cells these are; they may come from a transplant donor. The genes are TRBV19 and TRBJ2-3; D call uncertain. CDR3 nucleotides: TGTGCCAGTAGCCGGCTAACGGACGACAATACGCAGTATTTT. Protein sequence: CASSRLTDDNTQYF.